Each of the 16 T cell receptor beta chains below was sequenced from the same sample in a study of blood T cell repertoires in COVID-19. The protocol was immunoSEQ multiplex PCR, while the TCRdb copy is restricted to in-frame clones and leaves out a portion. Here the sample spans 150,000 or so clones, around 80% being singletons. Sequenced material: peripheral blood. These receptors came from a human donor with acute or convalescent COVID-19. The donor label of this sample is uncertain.

Only one count was recorded for this clone. This sequence joins TRBV7-2 and TRBJ2-2; D remains unclear. Between the trimmed V and J ends, which lost 2 bases and 1 base, there was a span of 5 bases. The CDR3 has 14 residues. The V gene's germline CDR1 is SGHTA and CDR2 FQGNSA. The CDR3, as DNA: TGTGCCAGCAGCTTAAACATGAACACCGGGGAGCTGTTTTTT. It is translated as CASSLNMNTGELFF.

This clone was counted between two and nine times. This chain connects TRBV4-2 to TRBJ2-1; the match to TRBD2 covers 9 bases. Germline assignment: CDR1 LGHNA and CDR2 YNFKEQ. CDR3 length equals 13 residues. V shed 8 bases and J 3 bases; nucleotides not matched to a gene: 2. The DNA for the CDR3 is TGTGCCAGCGGGCGGGGGGGCTACAATGAGCAGTTCTTC. Amino acid sequence: CASGRGGYNEQFF.

On this clone itself: One end of the junction is discordant with germline, which a read error may explain. The chain is built from TRBV7-7 and TRBJ1-2; 7 bases are shared with TRBD1. Germline CDR1 SSHAT, CDR2 FNYEAQ (reference sequence). This CDR3 comprises 14 residues. CDR3 bases: TGTGCTAGCAGCTTGCGACAGGGACTCTATGGCTACACCTTC. Protein product: CASSLRQGLYGYTF.

J is TRBJ2-1 and V is TRBV4-1, with D unclear. Germline assignment: CDR1 MGHRA and CDR2 YSYEKL. V gave up 3 bases and J gave up 4 bases, with 13 bases separating them. The CDR3 runs 15 residues. The CDR3 sequence is CASSQAPVQYNEQFF. CDR3 DNA: TGCGCCAGCAGCCAGGCCCCCGTCCAGTACAATGAGCAGTTCTTC.

The chain has TRBV7-2 and TRBJ2-5; D is undetermined. The V and J ends lost 3 bases and 5 bases respectively, with 7 bases between them. This CDR3 spans 12 amino acids. Germline V gene lookup returns CDR1 SGHTA and CDR2 FQGNSA. CDR3 protein: CASSFRIETQYF. The CDR3 DNA follows: TGTGCCAGCAGCTTCAGGATCGAGACCCAGTACTTC.

The chain combines TRBV5-1 with TRBJ2-3; 12 bases agree with TRBD1. Trimming removed 7 bases from V and 5 bases from J; junction bases left unmatched: 5. Germline CDR1 reads SGHRS; CDR2 reads YFSETQ. This CDR3 has 14 amino acids. The CDR3: CASAGTGGRDTQYF. The DNA of the CDR3 is TGCGCCAGCGCCGGGACAGGGGGCAGAGATACGCAGTATTTT. Complete variable domain (other parts from reference TRBV5-1 and TRBJ2-3): KAGVTQTPRYLIKTRGQQVTLSCSPISGHRSVSWYQQTPGQGLQFLFEYFSETQRNKGNFPGRFSGRQFSNSRSEMNVSTLELGDSALYLCASAGTGGRDTQYFGPGTRLTVL.

This chain uses TRBV5-1 with TRBJ1-5; D perhaps matches TRBD1 (6 bases). There are 16 residues in the CDR3. Germline V gene data show CDR1 as SGHRS and CDR2 as YFSETQ. V lost 6 bases, J lost 0 bases, and 16 bases lay in between. In DNA form, the CDR3 reads TGCGCCAGCACCGCTCCGGACAGACATAGCAATCAGCCCCAGCATTTT. Translated, it gives CASTAPDRHSNQPQHF.

The DNA of the CDR3 is TGTGCCAGCAGGCCGGGACAGGGTAGGGAAAAACTGTTTTTT. Translated, it gives CASRPGQGREKLFF. The J gene is TRBJ1-4, the V gene TRBV6-6, with 9 bases aligning to TRBD1. This CDR3 has 14 residues. Germline V gene lookup returns CDR1 MNHNY and CDR2 SVGAGI (reference sequence). The V and J ends lost 6 bases and 8 bases, in that order; junction bases with no gene match: 7.

This clone appeared a single time. The rearrangement joins TRBV11-2 to TRBJ1-5; TRBD1 is a possible D gene (5 bases). Germline CDR1 SGHAT, CDR2 FQNNGV. The CDR3 runs 14 residues. With 5 bases removed from V and 2 bases from J, the gap between germline ends came to 10 bases. The CDR3: CASSQGLRNQPQHF. The CDR3 DNA sequence: TGTGCCAGCAGCCAGGGTCTTCGCAATCAGCCCCAGCATTTT.

J is TRBJ1-5 and V is TRBV10-2, with D uncertain. Germline loops: CDR1 WSHSY, CDR2 SAAADI. The V end lost 3 bases, the J end lost 6 bases, and 9 bases lay between the germline ends. This CDR3 region has 13 residues. The CDR3 bases are TGCGCCAGCAGTGAAGGAGCCCGTCAGCCCCAGCATTTT. Translated: CASSEGARQPQHF.

V usage is TRBV19 and J usage is TRBJ1-2; TRBD1 aligns across 10 bases. The germline V gene has CDR1 LNHDA and CDR2 SQIVND (reference sequence). The CDR3 consists of 16 residues. Unmatched junction bases numbered 12, after V lost 7 bases and J lost 4 bases. This chain's CDR3 is CASKRGQGNSLYGYTF. CDR3 coding DNA: TGTGCCAGTAAACGGGGACAGGGGAACTCCCTCTATGGCTACACCTTC.

This clone has only one observation. This chain joins TRBV19 and TRBJ2-1; TRBD2 matches at 7 bases. The CDR3 sequence is 14 residues long. The germline V gene encodes CDR1 LNHDA and CDR2 SQIVND (reference sequence). The V and J ends lost 7 bases and 10 bases, in that order; junction bases with no gene match: 13. CDR3 sequence: CASTGRGIRREQFF. CDR3 DNA sequence: TGTGCCAGTACCGGGCGGGGGATACGTAGGGAGCAGTTCTTC. The full variable domain, its missing parts supplied by reference TRBV19 and TRBJ2-1, is DGGITQSPKYLFRKEGQNVTLSCEQNLNHDAMYWYRQDPGQGLRLIYYSQIVNDFQKGDIAEGYSVSREKKESFPLTVTSAQKNPTAFYLCASTGRGIRREQFFGPGTRLTVL.

V usage is TRBV27 and J usage is TRBJ1-4; D is possibly TRBD1 (5 bases). The length of the CDR3 is 14 residues. Germline V lookup: CDR1 MNHEY, CDR2 SMNVEV (reference sequence). V was trimmed by 6 bases and J by 5 bases, leaving 13 bases between them. Here the CDR3 DNA reads TGTGCCAGCAGATTTACAGGAAAGAATGAAAAACTGTTTTTT. Translating it yields CASRFTGKNEKLFF.

This clone has just a few counts. The genes are TRBV7-2 and TRBJ1-2, with 9 bases that match TRBD1. CDR3 length: 18 residues. Germline values: CDR1 SGHTA, CDR2 FQGNSA. J lost 3 bases, V lost 3 bases, and 14 bases had no gene match. The CDR3 loop is CASSLGQGHPRADYGYTF. Written as DNA, the CDR3 is TGTGCCAGCAGCTTGGGACAGGGTCACCCAAGGGCGGACTATGGCTACACCTTC. The variable domain in full, completed from reference TRBV7-2 and TRBJ1-2, reads GAGVSQSPSNKVTEKGKDVELRCDPISGHTALYWYRQSLGQGLEFLIYFQGNSAPDKSGLPSDRFSAERTGGSVSTLTIQRTQQEDSAVYLCASSLGQGHPRADYGYTFGSGTRLTVV.

This clone occurred a few times. This chain joins TRBV2 and TRBJ1-6; TRBD1 matches 11 bases. The CDR3 runs to 16 residues. The germline V gene has CDR1 SNHLY and CDR2 FYNNEI. The junction had 10 bases not matched to a gene; V was cut back by 6 bases and J by 9 bases. CDR3 in amino acids: CASSSTGTGGGSPLHF. The CDR3 bases are TGTGCCAGCAGCAGTACCGGGACAGGGGGTGGTTCACCCCTCCACTTT. Full variable domain (rest looked up from reference TRBV2 and TRBJ1-6): EPEVTQTPSHQVTQMGQEVILRCVPISNHLYFYWYRQILGQKVEFLVSFYNNEISEKSEIFDDQFSVERPDGSNFTLKIRSTKLEDSAMYFCASSSTGTGGGSPLHFGNGTRLTVT.

The genes are TRBV30 and TRBJ2-2, with D maybe TRBD2 (6 bases). Germline V gene data show CDR1 as GTSNPN and CDR2 as SVGIG (reference sequence). Trimming stripped 0 bases from V and 7 bases from J, with 15 bases between. This CDR3 contains 15 residues. The CDR3 DNA sequence: TGTGCCTGGAGTGTACTCGGGGGACCCAGCGGGGAGCTGTTTTTT. Protein product: CAWSVLGGPSGELFF.